This entry lists 32 T cell receptor beta chains sequenced from one sample in a study of T cells after yellow fever vaccination. Each CDR3 protein is one row after TCRdb ran MiXCR on the 5' RACE reads. The repertoire has roughly 94,000 distinct CDR3 sequences, about 8.2% of them found once; the top ten carry roughly 15%. Source: CD8+ T cells not binding an NS4B(214-222) dextramer, sorted from PBMCs, taken roughly 14 days after the first yellow fever vaccination. These receptor sequences come from a man aged 18 to 35 who received the YFV17D yellow fever vaccine.

This clonotype was seen more than once but under ten times. The rearrangement uses TRBV7-9 and TRBJ1-2; the match to TRBD1 covers 10 bases. Losses at the gene ends were 7 bases for V and 7 bases for J; bases not matched to a gene: 6. The CDR3 is 13 residues long. Germline CDR1 SEHNR, CDR2 FQNEAQ (reference sequence). Written as DNA, the CDR3 is TGTGCCAGCACCAAGACAGGGGGCTTTGGCTACACCTTC. Residues: CASTKTGGFGYTF.

This clonotype was observed a few times. This chain joins TRBV7-2 and TRBJ2-3; the D gene could be TRBD1 or TRBD2 (5 bases each). Trimming removed 5 bases at V and 5 bases at J, with 14 bases between. Germline V gene lookup returns CDR1 SGHTA and CDR2 FQGNSA. The CDR3 consists of 14 residues. Written as DNA, the CDR3 is TGTGCCAGCAGCCGTTGGGGGTTAGGAGATACGCAGTATTTT. Translated, it gives CASSRWGLGDTQYF.

This clonotype was picked up a small number of times. In DNA, the CDR3 is TGCGCCAGCAGCCTTTACCCGGGACAAGGGGAGGGGGAGCTGTTTTTT. It translates to CASSLYPGQGEGELFF. V and J are TRBV4-1 and TRBJ2-2; possible D gene TRBD1, 6 bases. From germline, CDR1 is MGHRA and CDR2 YSYEKL. Trimming took off 4 bases at V and 8 bases at J, with 20 bases between the two ends. This CDR3 is 16 amino acids long.

This clonotype showed up many times. The rearrangement joins TRBV6-2 or TRBV6-3 to TRBJ2-6; D is uncertain. The CDR3 covers 13 residues. Germline V gives CDR1 MNHEY, CDR2 SVGEGT. V lost 4 bases and J lost 3, with 4 bases in between. The DNA for the CDR3 is TGTGCCAGCAGTTCCAGTGGGGCCAACGTCCTGACTTTC. Protein: CASSSSGANVLTF.

This chain links TRBV4-1 with TRBJ2-2, with 8 nucleotides matching TRBD2. Germline trimming cut 0 bases from V and 2 bases from J; bases unmatched to any gene: 8. This CDR3 is built from 18 residues. Germline V gene data show CDR1 as MGHRA and CDR2 as YSYEKL. The CDR3 sequence: CASSQEVSGEANTGELFF. The CDR3 DNA follows: TGCGCCAGCAGCCAAGAGGTTAGCGGGGAGGCCAACACCGGGGAGCTGTTTTTT.

This clonotype was seen only a few times. The V call is TRBV4-2, the J call TRBJ2-1, with D unclear. The CDR3 spans 13 residues. The germline V gene encodes CDR1 LGHNA and CDR2 YNFKEQ. V shed 7 bases and J shed 5 bases, with 12 bases lying between them. DNA of the CDR3: TGTGCCAGCAACAAGGTCAACAACAATGAGCAGTTCTTC. This sequence encodes CASNKVNNNEQFF.

Only one count was recorded for this clonotype. The junction departs from the called germline gene at one end, perhaps through a read error. The CDR3 loop reads CAISQEGGRGPNEKLFF. The CDR3 DNA reads TGTGCCATCAGCCAAGAAGGGGGTCGGGGCCCTAATGAAAAACTGTTTTTT. The chain employs TRBV3-1 and TRBJ1-4; D may be TRBD1 (6 bases). The CDR3 sequence is 17 residues long. Germline V gene data show CDR1 as LGHDT and CDR2 as YNNKEL (reference sequence).

The rearrangement uses TRBV5-1 and TRBJ2-1; TRBD2 matches 12 bases. V shed 9 bases and J 5 bases; nucleotides not matched to a gene: 3. The length of the CDR3 is 13 residues. From germline, CDR1 is SGHRS and CDR2 YFSETQ. The CDR3 nucleotides are TGCGCCACTACTAGCGGGGGGCACAATGAGCAGTTCTTC. Its protein is CATTSGGHNEQFF.

The chain links TRBV3-1 to TRBJ2-3; possibly TRBD1 for D (5 bases). V lost 0 bases, J lost 0 bases, and 13 bases lay in between. Per the germline V gene, CDR1 is LGHDT and CDR2 is YNNKEL (reference sequence). The CDR3 loop spans 17 amino acids. The CDR3: CASSQDRGQISTDTQYF. CDR3 nucleotide sequence: TGTGCCAGCAGCCAAGATCGAGGACAAATCAGCACAGATACGCAGTATTTT.

CDR3 residues: CASSYPSGSNQPQHF. CDR3 coding DNA: TGTGCCAGCAGTTACCCCTCGGGTAGCAATCAGCCCCAGCATTTT. The chain couples TRBV6-2 or TRBV6-3 to TRBJ1-5; no reliable D call. In germline, CDR1 is MNHEY, CDR2 SVGEGT. V gave up 2 bases and J gave up 0 bases, with 8 bases separating them. This CDR3 has 15 amino acids.

The V call is TRBV28, the J call TRBJ2-1; D possibly corresponds to TRBD2 (6 bases). CDR1 is MDHEN, CDR2 SYDVKM, per germline. V dropped 3 bases and J dropped 2 bases, with 11 bases sitting between them. The CDR3 runs to 15 residues. The CDR3 spells CASSLAGRTYNEQFF. The CDR3 region has the DNA TGTGCCAGCAGTTTGGCGGGGCGAACCTACAATGAGCAGTTCTTC. Using reference TRBV28 and TRBJ2-1 for the parts outside the CDR3, the full variable domain is DVKVTQSSRYLVKRTGEKVFLECVQDMDHENMFWYRQDPGLGLRLIYFSYDVKMKEKGDIPEGYSVSREKKERFSLILESASTNQTSMYLCASSLAGRTYNEQFFGPGTRLTVL.

The chain employs TRBV5-6 and TRBJ1-2; D remains ambiguous. V shed 4 bases and J shed 8 bases, with 27 bases lying between them. Germline lookup yields CDR1 SGHDT and CDR2 YYEEEE. The CDR3 extends over 17 amino acids. CDR3 nucleotides: TGTGCCAGCAGCGCCCCGATCGTCCCGGGGAAATCGGGGGGCTACACCTTC. Its translation: CASSAPIVPGKSGGYTF.

The CDR3 sequence is CASSYERGLNIQYF. The CDR3 DNA reads TGTGCCAGCAGTTACGAGAGGGGTCTAAACATTCAGTACTTC. V and J are TRBV6-5 and TRBJ2-4, with D possibly called TRBD1 or TRBD2 (5 bases each). The length of the CDR3 is 14 residues. The germline V gene has CDR1 MNHEY and CDR2 SVGAGI. V lost 2 bases, J lost 6 bases, and 11 bases lay in between.

The chain joins TRBV7-9 to TRBJ2-3; D assignment may be TRBD1 or TRBD2 (5 bases each). The CDR3 consists of 14 residues. Germline V gene data show CDR1 as SEHNR and CDR2 as FQNEAQ (reference sequence). V was pared by 6 bases and J by 5 bases, with 15 bases between. This chain's CDR3 is CASSRYGGGDTQYF. In DNA form, the CDR3 reads TGTGCCAGCAGTCGATATGGGGGTGGAGATACGCAGTATTTT.

This clonotype was counted many times. One end of the junction does not line up with germline, which may come from a read error. As DNA, the CDR3 is TGCGCCAGCAGCCTTGGAGTGGATACGCAGTATTTT. Translated, it gives CASSLGVDTQYF. This chain connects TRBV7-9 to TRBJ2-3; no firm D call. Germline-derived CDR1 and CDR2 are SEHNR and FQNEAQ (reference sequence). The CDR3 is made up of 12 amino acids.

In its sample, this clonotype was seen many times. The chain couples TRBV7-9 to TRBJ2-7; TRBD2 agrees at 8 bases. The CDR3 runs to 16 residues. Germline values: CDR1 SEHNR, CDR2 FQNEAQ (reference sequence). V dropped 4 bases and J dropped 3; count of bases not matched to a gene: 11. The CDR3 DNA sequence: TGTGCCAGCAGCTGGGGAGAAGCGGGGGATTACTACGAGCAGTACTTC. Translation: CASSWGEAGDYYEQYF.

V is TRBV19 and J is TRBJ2-1, with unresolved D. The ends were cut back, 7 bases at V and 0 bases at J, with 7 bases in the middle. The CDR3 is 13 residues long. Germline assignment: CDR1 LNHDA and CDR2 SQIVND (reference sequence). The DNA for the CDR3 is TGTGCCAGTACTTATAGCTCCTACAATGAGCAGTTCTTC. This codes for CASTYSSYNEQFF.

This chain links TRBV25-1 with TRBJ1-1; D possibly corresponds to TRBD1 (5 bases). CDR1 and CDR2 (germline): MGHDK, SYGVNS. Trimming removed 6 bases from V and 8 bases from J, with 19 bases in between. The CDR3 runs to 14 residues. DNA for the CDR3: TGTGCCAGCAGGTCGGGGGGGTCCTCTCCCGAAGCTTTCTTT. Its translation: CASRSGGSSPEAFF.

This clonotype was found a few times. The chain carries TRBV7-3 and TRBJ2-1; D is undetermined. The CDR3 has 15 residues. Germline V CDR1 and CDR2: SGHTA, FQGTGA. V lost 5 bases and J 9 bases, leaving 20 bases between the germline ends. The CDR3 coding sequence is TGTGCCAGCAGCAAAGACTCGTCGGTCTATGGTGAGCAGTTCTTC. It specifies CASSKDSSVYGEQFF.

This clonotype turned up a few times. The chain carries TRBV7-9 and TRBJ2-1; 10 bases align to TRBD1. This CDR3 region has 14 residues. The V and J ends lost 5 bases and 7 bases, in that order; junction bases with no gene match: 5. The germline CDR1 and CDR2 sequences are SEHNR and FQNEAQ (reference sequence). CDR3 sequence (DNA): TGTGCCAGCAGCCAGTGGGACAGGGGTAATGAGCAGTTCTTC. Amino acid sequence: CASSQWDRGNEQFF.

The sample holds many counts of this clonotype. The rearrangement uses TRBV12-3 or TRBV12-4 and TRBJ2-5; tentative D call: TRBD1 (5 bases). The CDR3 is made up of 16 amino acids. The germline V and J ends were trimmed by 7 bases and 2 bases, with 20 bases remaining between them. CDR3 protein: CASTPPGSGWQETQYF. The DNA of the CDR3 is TGTGCCAGCACGCCCCCAGGGTCAGGATGGCAAGAGACCCAGTACTTC.

The V call is TRBV11-2, the J call TRBJ1-5; D is possibly TRBD1 (6 bases). The CDR3 consists of 15 residues. Germline CDR1 reads SGHAT; CDR2 reads FQNNGV. V was pared by 1 base and J by 3 bases, with 10 bases between. CDR3 sequence (DNA): TGTGCCAGCAGCTTAGGTGGGGGGGCCAATCAGCCCCAGCATTTT. Encoded protein: CASSLGGGANQPQHF.

This chain connects TRBV7-9 to TRBJ2-7; D is possibly TRBD2 (5 bases). The V gene's germline CDR1 is SEHNR and CDR2 FQNEAQ (reference sequence). This CDR3 has 15 residues. V gave up 1 base and J gave up 0 bases, with 10 bases separating them. The CDR3 loop reads CASSLGVGSSYEQYF. The CDR3 DNA sequence: TGTGCCAGCAGCTTAGGTGTGGGGAGCTCCTACGAGCAGTACTTC.

This clonotype was detected only a few times. The chain has TRBV4-2 and TRBJ1-2; 7 bases are a match to TRBD1. This CDR3 contains 17 residues. The ends lost 2 bases at V and 3 bases at J; junction bases unmatched: 12. CDR1 is LGHNA and CDR2 is YNFKEQ in the germline V gene. CDR3 residues: CASSQKGEGQADYGYTF. DNA for the CDR3: TGTGCCAGCAGCCAAAAAGGAGAAGGACAGGCTGACTATGGCTACACCTTC.

This clonotype was picked up a small number of times. The V gene is TRBV4-1, the J gene TRBJ2-7, with D possibly being TRBD2 (5 bases). The CDR3 has 12 residues. Trimming shortened V by 8 bases and J by 1 base, and 9 bases separated the two germline ends. From germline, CDR1 is MGHRA and CDR2 YSYEKL. The CDR3 protein is CASSAGSYEQYF. The CDR3 nucleotides read TGCGCCAGCTCCGCGGGTTCCTACGAGCAGTACTTC.

This clonotype was seen only a few times. The chain employs TRBV4-3 and TRBJ1-5; D may be TRBD1 (5 bases). Germline loops: CDR1 LGHNA, CDR2 YSLEER. The length of the CDR3 is 15 residues. V lost 0 bases, J lost 5 bases, and 11 bases lay in between. The CDR3 coding sequence is TGCGCCAGCAGCCAAGATGGAACGGGGGATCAGCCCCAGCATTTT. Amino acid sequence: CASSQDGTGDQPQHF.

The chain carries TRBV6-5 and TRBJ2-1; D possibly corresponds to TRBD2 (6 bases). The V end lost 4 bases, the J end lost 10 bases, and 23 bases lay between the germline ends. CDR1 and CDR2 from the germline V gene are MNHEY and SVGAGI. This CDR3 has 16 residues. The CDR3 bases are TGTGCCAGCAGTTCGTCTTGGGGATCTTCGGGAGAGGAGCAGTTCTTC. Its protein is CASSSSWGSSGEEQFF.

This clonotype appeared once. A much larger clone differs by one base, so this may be a read error. The rearrangement links TRBV12-3 or TRBV12-4 to TRBJ2-5, with 8 bases lining up with TRBD2. The CDR3 runs 15 residues. Here the CDR3 reads CASSFSGDSKEAQYF. CDR3 DNA sequence: TGTGCCAGCAGTTTTAGCGGGGACTCCAAAGAGGCCCAGTACTTC.

This rearrangement joins TRBV7-2 to TRBJ2-5; D not resolved. CDR3 length equals 14 residues. Germline CDR1 is SGHTA and CDR2 is FQGNSA. V lost 0 bases, J lost 5 bases, and 10 bases lay in between. CDR3 residues: CASSLAGSWETQYF. The DNA for the CDR3 is TGTGCCAGCAGCTTAGCTGGGTCATGGGAGACCCAGTACTTC. The full variable domain, completed using reference TRBV7-2 and TRBJ2-5, is GAGVSQSPSNKVTEKGKDVELRCDPISGHTALYWYRQSLGQGLEFLIYFQGNSAPDKSGLPSDRFSAERTGGSVSTLTIQRTQQEDSAVYLCASSLAGSWETQYFGPGTRLLVL.

The gene calls are TRBV3-1 and TRBJ1-2, with D unresolved. V lost 1 base and J 4 bases, leaving 4 bases between the germline ends. The CDR3 runs to 12 residues. Looked up from germline, CDR1 is LGHDT and CDR2 is YNNKEL (reference sequence). CDR3 region: CASSQGGYGYTF. The CDR3 region has the DNA TGTGCCAGCAGCCAAGGGGGCTATGGCTACACCTTC. Drawing the rest from reference TRBV3-1 and TRBJ1-2, the complete variable domain is DTAVSQTPKYLVTQMGNDKSIKCEQNLGHDTMYWYKQDSKKFLKIMFSYNNKELIINETVPNRFSPKSPDKAHLNLHINSLELGDSAVYFCASSQGGYGYTFGSGTRLTVV.

The J gene is TRBJ2-3, the V gene TRBV7-7; 8 positions match TRBD2. The trim removed 2 bases at V and 5 bases at J, leaving 6 bases unmatched. The CDR3 sequence is 15 residues long. Germline V CDR1 and CDR2: SSHAT, FNYEAQ (reference sequence). CDR3 sequence reads: CASSLSATSGDTQYF. Here the CDR3 DNA reads TGTGCCAGCAGCTTAAGTGCCACTAGCGGAGATACGCAGTATTTT.

The sample holds a few counts of this clonotype. This CDR3 reads CASSLERQEGDTEAFF. The CDR3 DNA is TGTGCCAGCAGCTTAGAACGGCAGGAGGGGGACACTGAAGCTTTCTTT. The J gene is TRBJ1-1, the V gene TRBV7-9, with D possibly matching TRBD1 (6 bases). The V and J ends lost 1 base and 3 bases respectively, with 15 bases between them. Germline V gene data show CDR1 as SEHNR and CDR2 as FQNEAQ (reference sequence). The CDR3 has 16 residues.